Following are 7 T cell receptor beta chains from one sample sequenced in a study of T cell repertoires in cytomegalovirus infection. TCRdb reprocessed the reads via MiXCR and lists one record per CDR3 protein. Here the sample spans approximately 300,000 distinct CDR3 sequences, roughly 28% being singletons. Their recognized antigens are unknown. The material was cultured PBMCs, obtained from culture after CMV antigen stimulation. The origin of the receptors is a human donor in good health (CMV status not recorded). Some clones in this sample may be carry-over from other donors' samples.

This clonotype was recorded a few times. CDR3: CASSEGTYEQYF. DNA of the CDR3: TGTGCCAGCAGCGAGGGAACCTACGAGCAGTACTTC. The genes are TRBV7-9 and TRBJ2-7; D is perhaps TRBD2 (5 bases). Germline V CDR1 and CDR2: SEHNR, FQNEAQ (reference sequence). Trimming removed 5 bases at V and 2 bases at J, with 7 bases between. The CDR3 length is 12 residues.

There are many counts of this clonotype. The J gene is TRBJ1-5, the V gene TRBV7-7; TRBD1 aligns across 7 bases. V lost 5 bases to trimming and J lost 1 base; unmatched junction nucleotides: 11. Germline-derived CDR1 and CDR2 are SSHAT and FNYEAQ (reference sequence). This CDR3 region has 17 residues. CDR3 in DNA: TGTGCCAGCAGCCGGGGAGCACAGGGGATGAGCAATCAGCCCCAGCATTTT. Its translation is CASSRGAQGMSNQPQHF.

V and J are TRBV15 and TRBJ2-7, with D tentatively TRBD1 (6 bases). V lost 0 bases, J lost 2 bases, and 8 bases lay in between. The CDR3 loop spans 14 amino acids. The germline gives CDR1 LNHNV, CDR2 YYDKDF (reference sequence). CDR3 protein: CATSREGHAYEQYF. CDR3 in DNA: TGTGCCACCAGCAGAGAGGGACATGCCTACGAGCAGTACTTC. Supplemented by reference TRBV15 and TRBJ2-7, the full variable domain reads DAMVIQNPRYQVTQFGKPVTLSCSQTLNHNVMYWYQQKSSQAPKLLFHYYDKDFNNEADTPDNFQSRRPNTSFCFLDIRSPGLGDTAMYLCATSREGHAYEQYFGPGTRLTVT.

This clonotype was seen just once. The chain uses TRBV27 and TRBJ2-7; D not resolved. This CDR3 contains 14 residues. Germline V gene sequence: CDR1 MNHEY, CDR2 SMNVEV (reference sequence). Trimming removed 7 bases from V and 5 bases from J, with 18 bases in between. The CDR3 region has the DNA TGTGCCAGCAACCTTCCGCCGGGTCCCAACGAGCAGTACTTC. Protein product: CASNLPPGPNEQYF.

The chain is built from TRBV28 and TRBJ2-5; 9 bases align to TRBD2. Germline CDR1 and CDR2: MDHEN and SYDVKM. The CDR3 contains 16 residues. V dropped 6 bases and J dropped 0; count of bases not matched to a gene: 8. CDR3 sequence: CASRRAGGAHQETQYF. As DNA, the CDR3 is TGTGCCAGCAGGAGAGCGGGAGGCGCTCACCAAGAGACCCAGTACTTC.

J is TRBJ1-2 and V is TRBV7-2, with a tentative D call TRBD1 (5 bases). The V and J ends lost 1 base and 2 bases respectively, with 14 bases between them. This CDR3 is 16 amino acids long. CDR1 and CDR2 from the germline V gene are SGHTA and FQGNSA. CDR3 DNA: TGTGCCAGCAGCTTAGATGGGGCTCTCACAAACTATGGCTACACCTTC. Residues: CASSLDGALTNYGYTF.

Ten or more counts support this clonotype. CDR3 coding DNA: TGTGCCAGCAGCCCTATTATTTCCTACAATGAGCAGTTCTTC. It yields the protein CASSPIISYNEQFF. The chain has TRBV7-2 and TRBJ2-1; D unresolved. The CDR3 is 14 residues long. Germline values: CDR1 SGHTA, CDR2 FQGNSA. The V end lost 5 bases, the J end lost 1 base, and 9 bases lay between the germline ends.